The 29 T cell receptor beta chains presented below share a single source sample, sequenced in a study of technical replicates of blood from several donors. Measured with immunoSEQ multiplex PCR; TCRdb has only the in-frame clones, and not every one. This sample has about 69,000 clones, with roughly 88% found just once. Input material: PBMCs. All receptors derive from a human donor in good health. Some clones in this sample may be carry-over from other donors' samples.

V gene TRBV11-3 combines with J gene TRBJ2-5; 12 nucleotides match TRBD2. V trimming: 1 base; J trimming: 3 bases; junction bases outside the gene matches: 9. CDR3 length equals 18 residues. CDR1 and CDR2 (germline): SGHNT, YENEEA. The CDR3 nucleotides read TGTGCCAGCAGCTTAGGGTCAACGGGACTAGCGGGTAAAGAGACCCAGTACTTC. Translation: CASSLGSTGLAGKETQYF.

V usage is TRBV9 and J usage is TRBJ2-3; the D is unclear. The ends were cut back, 0 bases at V and 5 bases at J, with 7 bases in the middle. The germline gives CDR1 SGDLS, CDR2 YYNGEE. CDR3 length: 13 amino acids. The CDR3 loop reads CASSVGPGDTQYF. Written as DNA, the CDR3 is TGTGCCAGCAGCGTAGGTCCCGGAGATACGCAGTATTTT.

The CDR3 DNA follows: TGTGCCCTCCGAAGGACAGGGATGTACGAGCAGTACTTC. It encodes CALRRTGMYEQYF. The chain joins TRBV2 to TRBJ2-7; TRBD1 matches at 8 bases. V lost 11 bases and J lost 4; bases outside the gene matches: 10. This CDR3 spans 13 amino acids. Germline CDR1 reads SNHLY; CDR2 reads FYNNEI.

V and J are TRBV6-1 and TRBJ2-7; no clear D. Trimming left V 5 bases short and J 2 bases short, with 13 bases between. Germline lookup yields CDR1 MNHNS and CDR2 SASEGT. This CDR3 is 14 amino acids long. The CDR3 nucleotides are TGTGCCAGCAGTTCCTCAACACTACCCTACGAGCAGTACTTC. Residues: CASSSSTLPYEQYF.

The chain employs TRBV5-1 and TRBJ2-2; D might be TRBD2 (5 bases). In germline, CDR1 is SGHRS, CDR2 YFSETQ. The CDR3 extends over 15 amino acids. Trimming stripped 0 bases from V and 1 base from J, with 7 bases between. The DNA for the CDR3 is TGCGCCAGCAGCTTGGATGGGAGGAACACCGGGGAGCTGTTTTTT. Its translation is CASSLDGRNTGELFF. The full variable domain, rest sourced from reference TRBV5-1 and TRBJ2-2, is KAGVTQTPRYLIKTRGQQVTLSCSPISGHRSVSWYQQTPGQGLQFLFEYFSETQRNKGNFPGRFSGRQFSNSRSEMNVSTLELGDSALYLCASSLDGRNTGELFFGEGSRLTVL.

This chain joins TRBV7-2 and TRBJ2-1; possible D gene TRBD1, 5 bases. V lost 2 bases, J lost 8 bases, and 16 bases lay in between. From germline, CDR1 is SGHTA and CDR2 FQGNSA. CDR3 length: 15 residues. CDR3 residues: CASSLQGRSRDEQFF. In DNA, the CDR3 is TGTGCCAGCAGCTTACAGGGTAGGAGTCGCGATGAGCAGTTCTTC.

The rearrangement uses TRBV28 and TRBJ2-7; TRBD2 matches 9 bases. The CDR3 is 16 residues long. Trimming cost V 2 bases and J 0 bases; bases outside gene matches: 5. Germline V gene sequence: CDR1 MDHEN, CDR2 SYDVKM. The CDR3 region has the DNA TGTGCCAGCAGTTTAATCCTAGCGGGGCGCTCCTACGAGCAGTACTTC. Translated: CASSLILAGRSYEQYF.

This chain connects TRBV6-5 to TRBJ2-1; D is unresolved. CDR1 is MNHEY and CDR2 is SVGAGI in the germline V gene. V lost 2 bases and J 1 base, leaving 6 bases between the germline ends. This CDR3 is built from 14 residues. The CDR3 DNA reads as TGTGCCAGCAGTTACCTAGAGTCCTACAATGAGCAGTTCTTC. This gives the protein CASSYLESYNEQFF.

The V gene is TRBV13, the J gene TRBJ2-5, with 13 nucleotides matching TRBD2. The CDR3 is 14 residues long. The V segment lost 6 bases and the J segment 5 bases; nucleotides outside the gene matches: 3. Germline CDR1 is PRHDT and CDR2 is FYEKMQ (reference sequence). The CDR3 sequence is CASRPTSGGETQYF. The DNA for the CDR3 is TGTGCCAGCAGACCGACTAGCGGGGGGGAGACCCAGTACTTC.

The chain recombines TRBV7-8 with TRBJ2-1; 15 nucleotides match TRBD2. This CDR3 region has 16 residues. The V gene's germline CDR1 is SGHVS and CDR2 FQNEAQ. V trimming: 5 bases; J trimming: 4 bases; junction bases outside the gene matches: 3. CDR3 in amino acids: CASSLGTSGGYNEQFF. DNA for the CDR3: TGTGCCAGCAGCCTCGGGACTAGCGGGGGGTACAATGAGCAGTTCTTC. Supplemented by reference TRBV7-8 and TRBJ2-1, the full variable domain reads GAGVSQSPRYKVAKRGQDVALRCDPISGHVSLFWYQQALGQGPEFLTYFQNEAQLDKSGLPSDRFFAERPEGSVSTLKIQRTQQEDSAVYLCASSLGTSGGYNEQFFGPGTRLTVL.

CDR3 protein: CASSSDGRTPREQYF. DNA of the CDR3: TGCGCCAGCAGCTCCGACGGGAGAACCCCACGCGAGCAGTACTTC. The chain couples TRBV5-1 to TRBJ2-7, with D perhaps TRBD2 (6 bases). This CDR3 is 15 amino acids long. Trimming cost V 3 bases and J 6 bases, with 19 bases left between them. CDR1 SGHRS and CDR2 YFSETQ come from the germline V gene.

The J gene is TRBJ2-2, the V gene TRBV5-1, with D perhaps TRBD2 (5 bases). Germline CDR1 and CDR2: SGHRS and YFSETQ. The CDR3 runs 18 residues. V was trimmed by 4 bases and J by 0 bases, leaving 19 bases between them. CDR3 loop: CASSQTTPILANTGELFF. In DNA, the CDR3 is TGCGCCAGCAGCCAGACCACCCCGATACTAGCGAACACCGGGGAGCTGTTTTTT.

This clone was seen just once. DNA for the CDR3: TGTGCCAGCAGCTTATACACAGCCACCGGGGAGCTGTTTTTT. It specifies CASSLYTATGELFF. The chain is built from TRBV11-2 and TRBJ2-2; D is unresolved. This CDR3 region has 14 residues. V shed 2 bases and J shed 4 bases, with 8 bases lying between them. Germline CDR1 reads SGHAT; CDR2 reads FQNNGV.

V usage is TRBV7-9 and J usage is TRBJ1-4; TRBD1 is a possible D gene (5 bases). Germline CDR1 and CDR2: SEHNR and FQNEAQ (reference sequence). Trimming cost V 5 bases and J 4 bases, with 14 bases left between them. This CDR3 is 15 amino acids long. The CDR3 DNA follows: TGTGCCAGCAGCGTCAGGGAACATGGTAATGAAAAACTGTTTTTT. This sequence encodes CASSVREHGNEKLFF. Looking up the rest from reference TRBV7-9 and TRBJ1-4 gives the full variable domain: DTGVSQNPRHKITKRGQNVTFRCDPISEHNRLYWYRQTLGQGPEFLTYFQNEAQLEKSRLLSDRFSAERPKGSFSTLEIQRTEQGDSAMYLCASSVREHGNEKLFFGSGTQLSVL.

The V call is TRBV7-9, the J call TRBJ2-4; maybe TRBD2 (7 bases). The CDR3 consists of 17 residues. Germline values: CDR1 SEHNR, CDR2 FQNEAQ (reference sequence). V was clipped by 1 base and J by 0 bases, with 13 bases between them. The CDR3 coding sequence is TGTGCCAGCAGCTTAGATGGGGGAGGGGGAGCCAAAAACATTCAGTACTTC. This codes for CASSLDGGGGAKNIQYF.

The chain uses TRBV6-5 and TRBJ1-2; TRBD1 matches at 7 bases. V shed 3 bases, J shed 5 bases, and the junction held 6 bases outside the gene matches. CDR1 and CDR2 from the germline V gene are MNHEY and SVGAGI. The CDR3 extends over 14 amino acids. The CDR3 loop is CASSYRGRGYGYTF. The CDR3 nucleotides are TGTGCCAGCAGTTATCGCGGCAGGGGGTATGGCTACACCTTC.

The gene calls are TRBV7-2 and TRBJ2-5; 7 bases line up with TRBD1. Per germline, CDR1 SGHTA and CDR2 FQGNSA. J was trimmed by 5 bases and V by 3 bases; bases with no gene match: 12. The CDR3 consists of 16 residues. This chain's CDR3 is CASSFQAGGYAETQYF. In DNA, the CDR3 is TGTGCCAGCAGCTTTCAGGCAGGGGGTTATGCGGAGACCCAGTACTTC.

This clone was detected many times. This chain uses TRBV7-6 with TRBJ1-5; no definite D call. This CDR3 is built from 12 residues. V lost 2 bases and J 7 bases, leaving 6 bases between the germline ends. Germline V lookup: CDR1 SGHVS, CDR2 FNYEAQ. The CDR3 here is CASSLPGQPQHF. The CDR3 bases are TGTGCCAGCAGCTTACCTGGCCAGCCCCAGCATTTT.

The rearrangement uses TRBV2 and TRBJ1-4, with D maybe TRBD1 (5 bases). The V gene's germline CDR1 is SNHLY and CDR2 FYNNEI. CDR3 size: 13 residues. V was cut by 2 bases and J by 11 bases, with 12 bases left in between. CDR3 sequence reads: CASSESPRGKLFF. CDR3 nucleotide sequence: TGTGCCAGCAGTGAAAGCCCCCGGGGGAAACTGTTTTTT.

The chain carries TRBV7-9 and TRBJ1-2; a weak D match, TRBD1 (6 bases). The CDR3 covers 13 residues. Trimming left V 5 bases short and J 8 bases short, with 15 bases between. Germline V gives CDR1 SEHNR, CDR2 FQNEAQ (reference sequence). The chain's CDR3 is CASSRSGANGYTF. DNA of the CDR3: TGTGCCAGCAGCCGCTCAGGGGCGAACGGCTACACCTTC. The full variable domain, completed using reference TRBV7-9 and TRBJ1-2, is DTGVSQNPRHKITKRGQNVTFRCDPISEHNRLYWYRQTLGQGPEFLTYFQNEAQLEKSRLLSDRFSAERPKGSFSTLEIQRTEQGDSAMYLCASSRSGANGYTFGSGTRLTVV.

This clone has a single count. The V call is TRBV7-8, the J call TRBJ2-7; TRBD1 agrees at 8 bases. With V trimmed by 1 base and J by 0 bases, 2 bases remained unmatched. Germline loops: CDR1 SGHVS, CDR2 FQNEAQ. CDR3 length: 15 amino acids. The CDR3 DNA reads TGTGCCAGCAGCTTAGGGACAGGGCTCTCCTACGAGCAGTACTTC. Amino acid sequence: CASSLGTGLSYEQYF.

This clone was found once. The chain carries TRBV6-6 and TRBJ2-3, with D perhaps matching TRBD2 (5 bases). Germline assignment: CDR1 MNHNY and CDR2 SVGAGI (reference sequence). With 5 bases removed from V and 2 bases from J, the gap between germline ends came to 11 bases. The CDR3 sequence is 14 residues long. CDR3 DNA: TGTGCCAGCAGTCGCGGAGGAAACACAGATACGCAGTATTTT. This codes for CASSRGGNTDTQYF.

J is TRBJ2-3 and V is TRBV4-3; TRBD1 matches 8 bases. Germline-derived CDR1 and CDR2 are LGHNA and YSLEER. The J segment lost 2 bases and the V segment lost 1 base, leaving 2 bases of the junction unmatched. The CDR3 is 15 residues long. The CDR3 nucleotides are TGCGCCAGCAGCCAAGGACAGGGGACCACAGATACGCAGTATTTT. It translates to CASSQGQGTTDTQYF.

J is TRBJ1-5 and V is TRBV2, with a tentative D call TRBD1 (6 bases). CDR1 and CDR2 (germline): SNHLY, FYNNEI. V lost 6 bases, J lost 4 bases, and 16 bases lay in between. The CDR3 consists of 15 residues. CDR3 sequence reads: CASSLGGPLNQPQHF. CDR3 DNA sequence: TGTGCCAGCAGCCTTGGGGGCCCTCTTAATCAGCCCCAGCATTTT.

V gene TRBV7-2 combines with J gene TRBJ2-5; 11 nucleotides line up with TRBD1. Trimming at V came to 2 bases and at J to 6 bases, leaving 5 bases not matched to a gene. This CDR3 is 15 amino acids long. Germline CDR1 reads SGHTA; CDR2 reads FQGNSA. CDR3 residues: CASSLIGTGGKTQYF. CDR3 DNA sequence: TGTGCCAGCAGCTTAATTGGGACAGGGGGAAAGACCCAGTACTTC.

The chain recombines TRBV7-9 with TRBJ2-1, with 8 bases lining up with TRBD1. With V trimmed by 1 base and J by 7 bases, 6 bases remained unmatched. The CDR3 has 15 residues. Germline V lookup: CDR1 SEHNR, CDR2 FQNEAQ (reference sequence). The CDR3: CASSLGTGLTNEQFF. CDR3 DNA sequence: TGTGCCAGCAGCTTAGGGACAGGGTTAACGAATGAGCAGTTCTTC.

V is TRBV2 and J is TRBJ2-4; a weak D match, TRBD1 (5 bases). Trimming shortened V by 3 bases and J by 9 bases, and 18 bases separated the two germline ends. Looked up from germline, CDR1 is SNHLY and CDR2 is FYNNEI. The CDR3 extends over 15 amino acids. As DNA, the CDR3 is TGTGCCAGCAGTGATATTTTGGGCAAGGGGCCCATTCAGTACTTC. Amino acid sequence: CASSDILGKGPIQYF.

V and J are TRBV7-8 and TRBJ1-1; D may be TRBD1 (5 bases). Trimming pared 5 bases from V and 0 bases from J, leaving 13 bases between. The V gene's germline CDR1 is SGHVS and CDR2 FQNEAQ. The CDR3 covers 15 residues. The chain's CDR3 is CASSPYGAVNTEAFF. Written as DNA, the CDR3 is TGTGCCAGCAGCCCCTATGGGGCAGTGAACACTGAAGCTTTCTTT.

The J gene is TRBJ2-7, the V gene TRBV4-1, with TRBD2 matching over 10 bases. After removal of 0 bases from V and 1 base from J, the junction contained 3 bases not matched to a gene. CDR1 and CDR2 from the germline V gene are MGHRA and YSYEKL. CDR3 size: 16 residues. CDR3: CASSQEQGLASYEQYF. In DNA, the CDR3 is TGCGCCAGCAGCCAAGAGCAGGGACTAGCGTCCTACGAGCAGTACTTC.